This TCR beta chain is from a study of blood T cell repertoires in COVID-19. In the authors' methods: Reference gene primer amplification in the assay estimated nucleated cell counts. Sequencing was performed with immunoSEQ multiplex PCR; in TCRdb, only in-frame clones are kept and a portion is missing. For V, J and clone size, that table is used; D and trimming come from the DNA. The sample contains under 300,000 clones, about 68% of which appear only once. CDR3 length: 18 amino acids. Germline lookup yields CDR1 SGHNT and CDR2 YYREEE (reference sequence). The junction had 14 bases not matched to a gene; V was cut back by 4 bases and J by 4 bases.

The genes are TRBV5-4 and TRBJ2-3; 11 positions match TRBD2. The clonotype comes from a woman over 75 with acute or convalescent COVID-19. The sample was peripheral blood. CDR3 sequence (DNA): TGTGCCAGCAGCCCTGGGACTAGCGGACCCATGGGGGCAGATACGCAGTATTTT. Its translation: CASSPGTSGPMGADTQYF. Drawing the rest from reference TRBV5-4 and TRBJ2-3, the complete variable domain is ETGVTQSPTHLIKTRGQQVTLRCSSQSGHNTVSWYQQALGQGPQFIFQYYREEENGRGNFPPRFSGLQFPNYSSELNVNALELDDSALYLCASSPGTSGPMGADTQYFGPGTRLTVL.